This T cell receptor beta chain was sequenced during a study of post-analysis software for immune sequencing data. Points from the study as a whole: Patients used several TRBV segments, including TRBV5-6, TRBV5-1 and TRBV20-1, more often than controls. Controls' normalized Chao1 diversity significantly exceeded that of multiple sclerosis patients. Under the F measure, samples that were prepared in one batch clustered strongly together.

Concerning this clonotype: Its antigen is currently unknown.

This CDR3 is 13 amino acids long. Germline V CDR1 and CDR2: MDHEN, SYDVKM. V lost 5 bases and J 6 bases, leaving 11 bases between the germline ends. Presence of unique molecular identifiers characterized the TCR beta cDNA libraries. TCRdb called the PCR reads again in MiXCR, with one record for every CDR3 protein. This table has fewer than 850,000 distinct CDR3 sequences, roughly 27% appearing once. The TCR comes from a girl aged 10 to 17 with multiple sclerosis. This sequence joins TRBV28 and TRBJ2-1, with a possible D match to TRBD1 (5 bases). The source material was blood. The CDR3 DNA sequence: TGTGCCAGCAGTCCACAGGTGGGCAATGAGCAGTTCTTC. This sequence encodes CASSPQVGNEQFF.